These T cell receptor beta chains were read from a single sample in a study of T cells in Graves' hyperthyroidism and ophthalmopathy. TCRdb reanalysed the multiplex PCR reads using MiXCR and keeps one entry per CDR3 protein. The sample has 150,000 to 200,000 distinct CDR3 sequences, about 17% seen once. Sequenced input: blood. These receptors all stem from a woman aged 50 to 60 with Graves' hyperthyroidism. CDR3s include the opening cysteine and the closing phenylalanine or tryptophan. A D gene is named only where the DNA matches it firmly.

d_call	j_call	v_call	cdr3_aa
TRBD1	TRBJ1-5	TRBV19	CASSPQGQGGNQPQHF
.	TRBJ1-5	TRBV2	CASSVLGSNQPQHF
TRBD1	TRBJ1-2	TRBV28	CASRSGQVYGYTF
TRBD1	TRBJ2-2	TRBV20-1	CSASRQGVGTGELFF
TRBD1	TRBJ2-3	TRBV7-9	CASSFKQGVTDTQYF
TRBD1	TRBJ1-1	TRBV5-1	CASSPDRGVMNTEAFF
.	TRBJ1-6	TRBV6-2/TRBV6-3	CASSLLNSYNSPLHF
.	TRBJ1-5	TRBV19	CARPDRSQPQHF
.	TRBJ2-3	TRBV7-2	CASSSYSLVEDYTQYF
.	TRBJ2-2	TRBV19	CATSTSPSATGELFF
.	TRBJ1-2	TRBV6-2/TRBV6-3	CASSPFGGNYGYTF
TRBD1	TRBJ1-2	TRBV19	CASTPGQALYGYTF
.	TRBJ2-5	TRBV3-1	CASSQPYRQETQYF
.	TRBJ2-3	TRBV20-1	CSARNPIVDTQYF
TRBD1	TRBJ1-2	TRBV12-3/TRBV12-4	CASRTTGQRTEGYTF
.	TRBJ2-7	TRBV10-1	CASSETRLSGEQYF
.	TRBJ1-6	TRBV25-1	CASSLTGGSPLHF
TRBD1	TRBJ1-2	TRBV28	CASKKIPGQGDHGYTF
TRBD1	TRBJ2-7	TRBV27	CASSLSGQHYEQYF
.	TRBJ1-6	TRBV5-1	CASSVGTGNSPLHF
.	TRBJ2-1	TRBV28	CASSSIGGLVLFF
TRBD1	TRBJ1-2	TRBV19	CASQGGLTYGYTF
.	TRBJ1-1	TRBV10-1	CASSEWRDSNTEAFF
.	TRBJ1-1	TRBV7-9	CASSLAVATEAFF
.	TRBJ1-2	TRBV5-1	CASSPDGNSGYTF
.	TRBJ2-2	TRBV20-1	CSARVPGLPNTGELFF
TRBD2	TRBJ2-5	TRBV5-8	CASSFPSGDAGETQYF
TRBD1	TRBJ2-7	TRBV4-1	CASSQDVRTGDYEQYF
TRBD2	TRBJ2-5	TRBV20-1	CSASEAGGRETQYF
TRBD1	TRBJ2-7	TRBV13	CASSDRVSYEQYF
.	TRBJ2-1	TRBV2	CASSEAQLESYNEQFF
.	TRBJ2-3	TRBV4-3	CASSQDTRTSTDTQYF
.	TRBJ1-2	TRBV20-1	CSARDGREILNYGYTF
.	TRBJ2-3	TRBV5-1	CASSPGVATDTQYF
TRBD2	TRBJ2-1	TRBV20-1	CSAPISGGDLFF